This TCR beta chain was sequenced during a study of shared clonotypes between healthy human individuals. Losses at the gene ends were 4 bases for V and 1 base for J; bases not matched to a gene: 4. Per the germline V gene, CDR1 is SGHDN and CDR2 is FVKESK. CDR3 size: 17 residues. Clones were sequenced by immunoSEQ multiplex PCR, and TCRdb holds only the in-frame ones, with some missing. The data contain some 2.4 million clones, roughly 93% of them singletons. The donors, healthy adults who were HIV-negative, had experienced no recent acute infections or vaccinations. The chain recombines TRBV14 with TRBJ2-7, with 16 bases fitting TRBD2. This TCR was sampled from a man between 18 and 35 years old in good health. Some clones in this sample may be carry-over from other donors' samples. Sequencing was done on a sample of naive CD4+ T cells from PBMCs. Subset given: CD45RA+ positively selected. In DNA form, the CDR3 reads TGTGCCAGCAGCCCGGGACTAGCGGGAGGGCTGTCCTACGAGCAGTACTTC. The encoded protein is CASSPGLAGGLSYEQYF.